This is a list of T cell receptor beta chains from one sample in a study of cytomegalovirus exposure and HLA in healthy donors. Sequencing was performed with immunoSEQ multiplex PCR; in TCRdb, only in-frame clones are kept and a portion is missing. This sample has about 160,000 clones, with around 92% found just once. The sequencing sample was made of PBMCs. The receptors were gathered from a woman aged 18-29 years in good health and CMV-seropositive. CDR3s include the opening cysteine and the closing phenylalanine or tryptophan. A D gene is named only where the DNA matches it firmly. The size of a clone is reported for some rows only, either as once, few or many, or as a class for expanded clones.

j_call v_call d_call clone_size cdr3_aa cdr3_nt
TRBJ1-1 TRBV6-6 TRBD1 once CASSYGRGYTEAFF TGTGCCAGCAGTTACGGCAGGGGGTACACTGAAGCTTTCTTT
TRBJ1-5 TRBV28 NA NA CASSSGNQPQHF TGTGCCAGCAGTTCGGGGAATCAGCCCCAGCATTTT
TRBJ2-1 TRBV6-1 NA NA CAGRVERASYNEQFF TGTGCCGGGCGGGTAGAGCGGGCCTCCTACAATGAGCAGTTCTTC
TRBJ2-1 TRBV9 TRBD2 NA CASSVEGSGRHSSSYNEQFF TGTGCCAGCAGCGTTGAAGGAAGCGGGAGGCACTCAAGCTCCTACAATGAGCAGTTCTTC
TRBJ1-1 TRBV11-3 NA NA CASSLERLREAFF TGTGCCAGCAGCTTAGAACGGTTGCGCGAAGCTTTCTTT
TRBJ2-1 TRBV11-3 TRBD1 NA CASSLGQEQFF TGTGCCAGCAGCTTGGGACAGGAGCAGTTCTTC
TRBJ1-1 TRBV5-4 NA NA CASSNDREAFF TGTGCCAGCAGCAACGACAGGGAAGCTTTCTTT
TRBJ2-7 TRBV23-1 NA NA CASSLGGVRPQEQYF TGCGCCAGCAGTCTAGGAGGGGTACGGCCACAAGAGCAGTACTTC
TRBJ1-2 TRBV7-3 NA once CASSLTRVSRRYTF TGTGCCAGCAGCTTGACCCGGGTCTCCAGGAGGTACACCTTC
TRBJ2-1 TRBV10-1 NA NA CAVRQSLSYNEQFF TGCGCCGTCCGACAGTCTCTCTCCTACAATGAGCAGTTCTTC
TRBJ2-3 TRBV10-1 NA NA CASSGYSTDTQYF TGCGCCAGCAGTGGCTACAGCACAGATACGCAGTATTTT
TRBJ1-2 TRBV6-1 NA NA CASSEDRAQFRYGYTF TGTGCCAGCAGTGAAGACAGGGCCCAATTCCGCTATGGCTACACCTTC
TRBJ1-2 TRBV5-4 NA NA CASSLDRPRGYTF TGTGCCAGCAGCTTGGACAGGCCTAGGGGCTACACCTTC
TRBJ1-3 TRBV6-6 NA NA CASSFTVTGGNTIYF TGTGCCAGCAGTTTCACCGTTACAGGGGGAAACACCATATATTTT